This T cell receptor beta chain is drawn from a study of shared clonotypes between healthy human individuals. Study outcomes and limitations: A handful of donors had around 5.2% of their naive CD4 clonotypes in common.

V was cut by 4 bases and J by 3 bases, with 20 bases left in between. The CDR3 covers 16 residues. Looked up from germline, CDR1 is SGHNT and CDR2 is YYREEE (reference sequence). Naive CD4+ cells were CD45RA-selected; the remaining cells were memory. This clone has just one count. Its antigen is unidentified. Repertoires were generated with immunoSEQ multiplex PCR, while TCRdb's copy carries only in-frame clones and drops some. The sample shows approximately 2.5 million clones, roughly 92% of them seen only once. The V gene is TRBV5-4, the J gene TRBJ2-7; possible D gene TRBD1, 8 bases. The specimen was naive CD4+ T cells sorted from blood. Subset in this sample: CD45RA+ positively selected. The source of this sequence is a man between 18 and 35 years old in good health. Written as DNA, the CDR3 is TGTGCCAGCAGCCCAACAGGGGGGGTCAGCTACTACGAGCAGTACTTC. Its protein is CASSPTGGVSYYEQYF.